The sequence of this T cell receptor (beta chain) was determined in a study of early T cells in non-severe SARS-CoV-2 infection. There are 15 residues in the CDR3. Trimming removed 6 bases at V and 0 bases at J, with 11 bases between. CDR1 and CDR2 (germline): MNHEY, SVGAGI. The study, taken as a whole, reports: There was a bias toward anti-spike CD8 responses in VDJdb matching, which missed private and CD4 specificities.

In its sample, this clonotype was seen a few times. Antigen unknown. Individual cDNA molecules carried attached unique molecular identifiers. Each CDR3 protein is one row after TCRdb ran MiXCR on the 5' RACE reads. The data hold 86,000 or so distinct CDR3 sequences, with 5% to 7% observed a single time. The receptor was isolated from an adult who was a healthcare worker with PCR-confirmed SARS-CoV-2 infection or an uninfected control (not recorded which). The genes are TRBV6-5 and TRBJ2-2; tentative D call: TRBD1 (6 bases). Specimen: whole blood. DNA of the CDR3: TGTGCCAGCAGAACACAGGGCTCGAACACCGGGGAGCTGTTTTTT. Its translation: CASRTQGSNTGELFF.